These 23 T cell receptor beta chains were all obtained from the same sample, sequenced in a study of blood T cell repertoires in COVID-19. Profiling relied on immunoSEQ multiplex PCR, and the TCRdb table lists in-frame clones only, not all of them. The sample lists about 280,000 clones; 82% were seen once. Sequenced material: PBMCs or T cells enriched from blood (not recorded which). Source of these receptors: a man aged 35 to 55 who had been exposed to COVID-19.

The chain couples TRBV6-1 to TRBJ2-7; maybe TRBD2 (6 bases). This CDR3 spans 15 amino acids. Germline loops: CDR1 MNHNS, CDR2 SASEGT. Trimming took off 5 bases at V and 4 bases at J, with 18 bases between the two ends. In DNA form, the CDR3 reads TGTGCCAGCAGTTCGTCCCAAACCGGGAGTTACGAGCAGTACTTC. It codes for CASSSSQTGSYEQYF.

This chain links TRBV18 with TRBJ2-1, with 14 nucleotides matching TRBD2. CDR1 and CDR2 from the germline V gene are KGHSH and LQKENI. The CDR3 has 15 amino acids. V was clipped by 3 bases and J by 10 bases; unmatched bases: 5. This CDR3 is CASSPSGTSGREQFF. The CDR3 DNA sequence: TGTGCCAGCTCACCGTCCGGGACTAGCGGGAGAGAGCAGTTCTTC.

The V gene is TRBV19, the J gene TRBJ2-6, with a tentative D call TRBD1 (5 bases). V was trimmed by 11 bases and J by 2 bases, leaving 13 bases between them. The germline gives CDR1 LNHDA, CDR2 SQIVND (reference sequence). This CDR3 comprises 14 residues. DNA for the CDR3: TGTGCCGGTGCATCAGGGCCTGGGGCCAACGTCCTGACTTTC. Encoded protein: CAGASGPGANVLTF. The full variable domain, completed using reference TRBV19 and TRBJ2-6, is DGGITQSPKYLFRKEGQNVTLSCEQNLNHDAMYWYRQDPGQGLRLIYYSQIVNDFQKGDIAEGYSVSREKKESFPLTVTSAQKNPTAFYLCAGASGPGANVLTFGAGSRLTVL.

Here the CDR3 reads CATLGQVSSNQPQHF. The DNA for the CDR3 is TGTGCCACCCTGGGGCAGGTTTCTAGCAATCAGCCCCAGCATTTT. This chain joins TRBV19 and TRBJ1-5; possibly TRBD1 for D (5 bases). Trimming removed 10 bases from V and 0 bases from J, with 16 bases in between. Per the germline V gene, CDR1 is LNHDA and CDR2 is SQIVND (reference sequence). The CDR3 sequence is 15 residues long.

The gene calls are TRBV18 and TRBJ1-3, with D possibly being TRBD1 (6 bases). Germline V gene sequence: CDR1 KGHSH, CDR2 LQKENI. The germline V and J ends were trimmed by 1 base and 2 bases, with 9 bases remaining between them. This CDR3 spans 15 amino acids. The CDR3 sequence is CASSPRTDTGNTIYF. DNA of the CDR3: TGTGCCAGCTCACCACGGACAGACACTGGAAACACCATATATTTT.

The V call is TRBV14, the J call TRBJ2-5; D is ambiguous. V was trimmed by 7 bases and J by 4 bases, leaving 13 bases between them. The CDR3 extends over 13 amino acids. Germline V lookup: CDR1 SGHDN, CDR2 FVKESK. CDR3 residues: CASKKSFRETQYF. For the CDR3, the DNA is TGTGCCAGCAAGAAGAGTTTTCGAGAGACCCAGTACTTC.

The V call is TRBV9, the J call TRBJ2-2, with D possibly matching TRBD1 (5 bases). The germline V and J ends were trimmed by 3 bases and 6 bases, with 12 bases remaining between them. CDR1 and CDR2 (germline): SGDLS, YYNGEE. The CDR3 sequence is 14 residues long. CDR3 region: CASSARTGPGELFF. Here the CDR3 DNA reads TGTGCCAGCAGCGCGCGTACAGGCCCCGGGGAGCTGTTTTTT.

A remark on this clone: At the DNA level, this CDR3 is encoded by other sequences in the same sample as well. V is TRBV29-1 and J is TRBJ1-1; D not certain. The CDR3 covers 12 residues. Trimming shortened V by 5 bases and J by 1 base, and 8 bases separated the two germline ends. Germline-derived CDR1 and CDR2 are SQVTM and ANQGSEA. The CDR3: CSVTRGNTEAFF. Here the CDR3 DNA reads TGCAGCGTTACGCGGGGGAACACTGAAGCTTTCTTT.

The chain couples TRBV5-8 to TRBJ1-2; 10 nucleotides match TRBD1. Germline CDR1 is SGHTS and CDR2 is YDEGEE. The V gene end was trimmed by 5 bases and the J gene end by 6 bases; junction bases not matched to a gene: 7. The CDR3 has 14 amino acids. CDR3 in DNA: TGTGCCAGCAGGCGTACCGGGACAGGGGATGGCTACACCTTC. Translating gives CASRRTGTGDGYTF.

This chain joins TRBV27 and TRBJ1-1; no clear D gene. The V end lost 0 bases, the J end lost 0 bases, and 8 bases lay between the germline ends. CDR3 length equals 15 residues. Germline V gene lookup returns CDR1 MNHEY and CDR2 SMNVEV (reference sequence). Written as DNA, the CDR3 is TGTGCCAGCAGTTTATCCCGGGGATTGAACACTGAAGCTTTCTTT. Translating gives CASSLSRGLNTEAFF.

The CDR3 region has the DNA TGTGCCTGGGCTCCTAGTGTCTACGAGCAGTACTTC. This translates into CAWAPSVYEQYF. The rearrangement uses TRBV30 and TRBJ2-7; no definite D call. This CDR3 comprises 12 residues. CDR1 GTSNPN and CDR2 SVGIG come from the germline V gene (reference sequence). Trimming shortened V by 5 bases and J by 3 bases, and 11 bases separated the two germline ends.

The rearrangement joins TRBV10-2 to TRBJ1-6; a weak D match, TRBD1 (6 bases). V lost 3 bases and J 3 bases, leaving 21 bases between the germline ends. The V gene's germline CDR1 is WSHSY and CDR2 SAAADI. This CDR3 has 19 amino acids. CDR3: CASSDFGGGGAGYNSPLHF. The CDR3 DNA is TGCGCCAGCAGTGATTTCGGGGGAGGGGGAGCCGGCTATAATTCACCCCTCCACTTT.

The rearrangement uses TRBV7-3 and TRBJ2-1; no clear D. Trimming removed 0 bases at V and 5 bases at J, with 2 bases between. CDR3 length equals 12 residues. Germline V gene sequence: CDR1 SGHTA, CDR2 FQGTGA. In DNA form, the CDR3 reads TGTGCCAGCAGCTTAACTAACAATGAGCAGTTCTTC. Encoded protein: CASSLTNNEQFF.

The chain combines TRBV19 with TRBJ1-1; TRBD1 matches 9 bases. The J segment lost 4 bases and the V segment lost 5 bases, leaving 8 bases of the junction unmatched. The CDR3 consists of 15 residues. In germline, CDR1 is LNHDA, CDR2 SQIVND (reference sequence). DNA of the CDR3: TGTGCCAGTAGTTGGGGACAGGGTTTTGGCACTGAAGCTTTCTTT. It codes for CASSWGQGFGTEAFF.

CDR3 protein: CASSLTSAPIQYF. CDR3 sequence (DNA): TGTGCCAGCAGTTTAACTTCTGCCCCCATTCAGTACTTC. The chain links TRBV28 to TRBJ2-4; D is unclear. This CDR3 is 13 amino acids long. V lost 2 bases and J 9 bases, leaving 11 bases between the germline ends. Germline CDR1 reads MDHEN; CDR2 reads SYDVKM.

This chain uses TRBV11-3 with TRBJ1-1, with 8 nucleotides matching TRBD1. The germline gives CDR1 SGHNT, CDR2 YENEEA. The V and J ends lost 3 bases and 0 bases, in that order; junction bases with no gene match: 3. This CDR3 spans 15 amino acids. The CDR3 loop is CASSFSDRVNTEAFF. The CDR3 DNA follows: TGTGCCAGCAGCTTCTCGGACAGGGTGAACACTGAAGCTTTCTTT.

The sample holds a few counts of this clone. V is TRBV14 and J is TRBJ1-2; D is perhaps TRBD1 (5 bases). CDR3 size: 13 residues. V was cut by 7 bases and J by 5 bases, with 14 bases left in between. Germline CDR1 SGHDN, CDR2 FVKESK. CDR3 coding DNA: TGTGCCAGCACAAAAAGTCCAGGGTATGGCTACACCTTC. Protein sequence: CASTKSPGYGYTF.

The V call is TRBV14, the J call TRBJ1-6; D unclear. This CDR3 has 13 amino acids. Trimming shortened V by 3 bases and J by 5 bases, and 5 bases separated the two germline ends. Per germline, CDR1 SGHDN and CDR2 FVKESK. As DNA, the CDR3 is TGTGCCAGCAGCCACCTCGATAATTCACCCCTCCACTTT. Translating it yields CASSHLDNSPLHF.

V is TRBV14 and J is TRBJ1-2; D remains unclear. Germline CDR1 SGHDN, CDR2 FVKESK. The CDR3 has 14 amino acids. The V gene lost 1 base and the J gene lost 6 bases, with 12 bases spanning the gap. DNA for the CDR3: TGTGCCAGCAGCCAAGCTAGAGGAGGTCATGGCTACACCTTC. It yields the protein CASSQARGGHGYTF.

Concerning this clone: It is likely a read error, because the conserved phenylalanine at the end of the CDR3 is missing. The DNA is left out, because the CDR3 cannot be placed on it with certainty; the CDR3 is given as TCRdb lists it. The V call is TRBV5-1, the J call TRBJ2-7; no DNA check was done on the table's D call, TRBD2. The CDR3 is made up of 13 amino acids, end residues included. From germline, CDR1 is SGHRS and CDR2 YFSETQ. The CDR3 loop is CASSLDGSGTFIL.

The chain is built from TRBV5-1 and TRBJ2-2, with 7 bases identical to TRBD1. V was clipped by 7 bases and J by 2 bases; unmatched bases: 5. Germline lookup yields CDR1 SGHRS and CDR2 YFSETQ. The CDR3 sequence is 14 residues long. The CDR3 nucleotides read TGCGCCAGCGCCGGGACAGTTAACACCGGGGAGCTGTTTTTT. Its translation: CASAGTVNTGELFF.

This clone occurred a few times. J is TRBJ1-1 and V is TRBV27; the D gene is possibly TRBD1 (5 bases). CDR1 MNHEY and CDR2 SMNVEV come from the germline V gene (reference sequence). This CDR3 comprises 14 residues. V lost 8 bases and J lost 1, with 14 bases in between. This CDR3 reads CASVAMGGNTEAFF. The CDR3 DNA reads as TGTGCCAGCGTTGCTATGGGGGGGAACACTGAAGCTTTCTTT.

The gene calls are TRBV3-1 (or the pseudogene TRBV3-2) and TRBJ2-5, with D possibly matching TRBD1 (6 bases). The V end lost 2 bases, the J end lost 4 bases, and 11 bases lay between the germline ends. Germline V gene lookup returns CDR1 LGHDT and CDR2 YNNKEL (reference sequence). The CDR3 is 14 amino acids. CDR3 in amino acids: CASSQQGSAETQYF. In DNA, the CDR3 is TGTGCCAGCAGCCAACAGGGGTCGGCAGAGACCCAGTACTTC.